This T cell receptor beta chain was sequenced in a study of cytomegalovirus exposure and HLA in healthy donors. About this clone itself: Its matching antigen is unknown.

With 60 Vbeta and 13 Jbeta primers, the PCR was carried out. This table comes from immunoSEQ multiplex PCR, and its TCRdb copy is limited to in-frame clones, with some not included. The data hold under 150,000 clones, with under 85% observed a single time. V dropped 2 bases and J dropped 3 bases, with 17 bases sitting between them. Germline V CDR1 and CDR2: KGHSY, FQNENV. This CDR3 has 17 residues. Study outcomes and limitations: TCR beta V- and J-gene trimming, according to a later analysis, was linked to a missense DCLRE1C variant.

The sample comprised PBMCs. The sequence was obtained from a young man in good health and CMV-seronegative. The chain uses TRBV16 and TRBJ2-4; TRBD2 might be the D (6 bases). The CDR3, as DNA: TGTGCCAGCAGCCAAGACCGGGAGCGTCTAGGCAAAAACATTCAGTACTTC. Encoded protein: CASSQDRERLGKNIQYF.